These 17 T cell receptor beta chains came from one sample sequenced in a study of regulatory T cells in long-lasting Graves disease (dated by TCRdb to 2020 to 2022). Libraries were constructed by multiplex PCR. The sequencer was an Illumina HiSeq 4000. iRepertoire HTBI primers and Arm-PCR amplification of CDR3 regions were used to construct TCR beta libraries. Clones were called with MiXCR by TCRdb after fastp trimmed the public reads at Q25, and only in-frame beta chains were retained. Records with the same CDR3 protein are collapsed into one entry carrying the most frequent genes and DNA. The sample has more than 650,000 distinct CDR3 sequences on record, about 32% of them singletons. About two fifths of the sample is held by the ten biggest clonotypes. The time point label here, explained by the study, means: persistent/refractory GD, antithyroid drugs over 5 years with positive TRAb. RNA was extracted from PBMCs in TRIzol for both TCR sequencing and RNA sequencing.

Sequenced here: peripheral blood mononuclear cells (PBMCs), sampled when the disease was refractory, from a patient treated with antithyroid drugs. Source of these receptors: a female donor with Graves disease.

The V gene is TRBV4-2, the J gene TRBJ1-1; possible D gene TRBD1, 6 bases. The germline gives CDR1 LGHNA, CDR2 YNFKEQ. This CDR3 has 14 residues. Trimming took 6 bases from V and 5 from J, leaving 16 bases between them. The CDR3 protein is CASRLTGSGTEAFF. CDR3 sequence (DNA): TGTGCCAGCAGGCTAACAGGGTCCGGGACTGAAGCTTTCTTT.

V is TRBV29-1 and J is TRBJ1-1, with a tentative D call TRBD1 (5 bases). Germline V gene sequence: CDR1 SQVTM, CDR2 ANQGSEA. Trimming stripped 3 bases from V and 4 bases from J, with 9 bases between. The CDR3 is 12 amino acids. The CDR3 reads CSVEARVTEAFF. The CDR3 nucleotides are TGCAGCGTTGAGGCCAGGGTCACTGAAGCTTTCTTT.

This clonotype was recorded once. This chain uses TRBV15 with TRBJ1-2; D is possibly TRBD1 (6 bases). Trimming stripped 0 bases from V and 5 bases from J, with 25 bases between. Germline CDR1 and CDR2: LNHNV and YYDKDF (reference sequence). CDR3 length equals 19 residues. CDR3 in DNA: TGTGCCACCAGCAGAGAGAAGCCGGCAGGGGAGCTGAGACTTTATGGCTACACCTTC. The encoded protein is CATSREKPAGELRLYGYTF. The variable domain in full, completed from reference TRBV15 and TRBJ1-2, reads DAMVIQNPRYQVTQFGKPVTLSCSQTLNHNVMYWYQQKSSQAPKLLFHYYDKDFNNEADTPDNFQSRRPNTSFCFLDIRSPGLGDTAMYLCATSREKPAGELRLYGYTFGSGTRLTVV.

The gene calls are TRBV18 and TRBJ2-3; no firm D call. Germline V gene sequence: CDR1 KGHSH, CDR2 LQKENI. The CDR3 runs to 15 residues. V gave up 3 bases and J gave up 4 bases, with 14 bases separating them. The CDR3: CASSPTYGPADTQYF. The CDR3 bases are TGTGCCAGCTCACCCACTTACGGCCCGGCAGATACGCAGTATTTT.

This chain connects TRBV10-3 to TRBJ2-1; 11 nucleotides align to TRBD2. The V gene's germline CDR1 is ENHRY and CDR2 SYGVKD. CDR3 length equals 13 residues. Trimming at V came to 11 bases and at J to 3 bases, leaving 3 bases not matched to a gene. The CDR3 spells CAVGTSGYNEQFF. Here the CDR3 DNA reads TGTGCCGTCGGGACTAGCGGCTACAATGAGCAGTTCTTC.

This clonotype was seen at least ten times. This chain links TRBV6-5 with TRBJ1-5; possibly TRBD1 for D (6 bases). The V and J ends lost 2 bases and 7 bases respectively, with 18 bases between them. The CDR3 has 16 amino acids. Germline CDR1 reads MNHEY; CDR2 reads SVGAGI. CDR3 residues: CASSYPPQGGGQPQHF. As DNA, the CDR3 is TGTGCCAGCAGTTACCCCCCACAGGGAGGAGGGCAGCCCCAGCATTTT.

This clonotype was counted ten times or more. This chain connects TRBV7-8 to TRBJ1-2; D is undetermined. The CDR3 totals 15 residues. The germline V gene has CDR1 SGHVS and CDR2 FQNEAQ. V lost 1 base and J 4 bases, leaving 13 bases between the germline ends. CDR3 nucleotide sequence: TGTGCCAGCAGCTTAGGAGCAGCCGGACTCTATGGCTACACCTTC. It is translated as CASSLGAAGLYGYTF. Complete variable domain (other parts from reference TRBV7-8 and TRBJ1-2): GAGVSQSPRYKVAKRGQDVALRCDPISGHVSLFWYQQALGQGPEFLTYFQNEAQLDKSGLPSDRFFAERPEGSVSTLKIQRTQQEDSAVYLCASSLGAAGLYGYTFGSGTRLTVV.

This chain connects TRBV5-1 to TRBJ2-7; 9 nucleotides align to TRBD1. The CDR3 totals 14 residues. Trimming cost V 5 bases and J 1 base; bases outside gene matches: 4. Looked up from germline, CDR1 is SGHRS and CDR2 is YFSETQ. CDR3 sequence (DNA): TGCGCCAGCAGGAGACAGGGGGTGTCCTACGAGCAGTACTTC. Encoded protein: CASRRQGVSYEQYF.

This clonotype was observed many times. V usage is TRBV7-2 and J usage is TRBJ1-6; D remains unclear. The germline V gene encodes CDR1 SGHTA and CDR2 FQGNSA. The CDR3 loop spans 12 amino acids. V was cut by 6 bases and J by 6 bases, with 6 bases left in between. The CDR3, as DNA: TGTGCCAGCAGTCATGTTAATTCACCCCTCCACTTT. Translating it yields CASSHVNSPLHF.

This sequence joins TRBV6-2 or TRBV6-3 and TRBJ1-2; 12 bases match TRBD1. The CDR3 sequence is 14 residues long. V was clipped by 6 bases and J by 8 bases; unmatched bases: 7. Germline CDR1 MNHEY, CDR2 SVGEGT. CDR3 nucleotide sequence: TGTGCCAGCAGATCGGGACAGGGGGCGCGGGGCTACACCTTC. Its translation: CASRSGQGARGYTF.

Ten or more counts support this clonotype. The chain carries TRBV11-2 and TRBJ1-1; D gene unclear. The V and J ends lost 5 bases and 7 bases respectively, with 17 bases between them. There are 14 residues in the CDR3. In germline, CDR1 is SGHAT, CDR2 FQNNGV. The CDR3 protein is CASSLLSQKLEAFF. In nucleotides, the CDR3 is TGTGCCAGCAGCCTCCTAAGTCAAAAACTTGAAGCTTTCTTT. Full variable domain (outside the CDR3, taken from reference TRBV11-2 and TRBJ1-1): EAGVAQSPRYKIIEKRQSVAFWCNPISGHATLYWYQQILGQGPKLLIQFQNNGVVDDSQLPKDRFSAERLKGVDSTLKIQPAKLEDSAVYLCASSLLSQKLEAFFGQGTRLTVV.

The chain has TRBV29-1 and TRBJ2-7, with 7 bases matching TRBD1. Germline loops: CDR1 SQVTM, CDR2 ANQGSEA. Germline trimming cut 2 bases from V and 3 bases from J; bases unmatched to any gene: 10. This CDR3 region has 15 residues. The CDR3 here is CSVEIQGRYHYEQYF. For the CDR3, the DNA is TGCAGCGTTGAAATACAGGGGCGGTATCACTACGAGCAGTACTTC.

This clonotype was detected many times. This chain connects TRBV6-5 to TRBJ1-4; D possibly corresponds to TRBD1 (6 bases). This CDR3 has 17 residues. CDR1 is MNHEY, CDR2 SVGAGI, per germline. V gave up 2 bases and J gave up 0 bases, with 13 bases separating them. The CDR3 sequence is CASSYDHRVATNEKLFF. In nucleotides, the CDR3 is TGTGCCAGCAGTTACGACCACAGGGTTGCAACTAATGAAAAACTGTTTTTT.

This clonotype was counted only a few times. The rearrangement joins TRBV28 to TRBJ1-5; TRBD1 is a possible D gene (6 bases). V lost 8 bases to trimming and J lost 5 bases, with 13 bases between them. The CDR3 has 13 amino acids. Germline loops: CDR1 MDHEN, CDR2 SYDVKM. The CDR3: CASLTGGHQPQHF. CDR3 DNA: TGTGCCAGCTTGACAGGCGGACATCAGCCCCAGCATTTT.

This chain uses TRBV6-9 with TRBJ1-1; D possibly corresponds to TRBD1 (5 bases). V gave up 3 bases and J gave up 8 bases, with 13 bases separating them. The CDR3 sequence is 13 residues long. CDR1 and CDR2 from the germline V gene are MNHGY and SVAAGI. Written as DNA, the CDR3 is TGTGCCAGCAGTTACACCACAGGATTGGAAGCTTTCTTT. Amino acids: CASSYTTGLEAFF.

The rearrangement joins TRBV27 to TRBJ2-3; tentative D call: TRBD1 (6 bases). This CDR3 is built from 13 residues. V was trimmed by 7 bases and J by 3 bases, leaving 11 bases between them. Germline-derived CDR1 and CDR2 are MNHEY and SMNVEV (reference sequence). The CDR3: CASNLQGTDTQYF. The CDR3 nucleotides are TGTGCCAGCAACCTACAGGGAACAGATACGCAGTATTTT.

The genes are TRBV6-9 and TRBJ1-5; no reliable D call. Germline V CDR1 and CDR2: MNHGY, SVAAGI. CDR3 length equals 15 residues. V shed 3 bases and J shed 7 bases, with 16 bases lying between them. The CDR3, as DNA: TGTGCCAGCAGTTACACTGGAGTGATTGGCCAGCCCCAGCATTTT. Its translation is CASSYTGVIGQPQHF.